The 29 T cell receptor beta chains below all came from one sample that was sequenced in a study of a mutant IDH1 vaccine in newly diagnosed glioma. TCRdb's copy holds only in-frame clones and misses some; the assay was immunoSEQ multiplex PCR. In the table there are roughly 11,000 clones, 80% to 90% of which are singletons. Their antigens remain unidentified. This sample's time point: week 5, during vaccination. Every vaccination contained 300 ug of the mutant IDH1 20-mer peptide and was paired with topical imiquimod. Sequencing used PBMCs, obtained from a glioma patient whose treatment included an IDH1 peptide vaccine. These receptors originate from a middle-aged woman with glioma. Some clones in this sample may be carry-over from other donors' samples.

This clone was detected once. The CDR3 sequence: CASSYTADSTQYEQYF. CDR3 DNA sequence: TGTGCCAGCAGTTATACCGCCGATAGCACTCAATACGAGCAGTACTTC. The rearrangement links TRBV6-9 to TRBJ2-7; D unclear. Trimming pared 2 bases from V and 4 bases from J, leaving 18 bases between. CDR3 length equals 16 residues. The germline CDR1 and CDR2 sequences are MNHGY and SVAAGI.

The V gene is TRBV7-9, the J gene TRBJ2-7, with D possibly matching TRBD1 (5 bases). The CDR3 has 13 amino acids. V dropped 3 bases and J dropped 1 base, with 7 bases sitting between them. Germline CDR1 SEHNR, CDR2 FQNEAQ (reference sequence). CDR3 protein: CASSLDISYEQYF. The CDR3 DNA reads as TGTGCCAGCAGCTTGGACATATCCTACGAGCAGTACTTC.

This chain connects TRBV6-1 to TRBJ2-5; TRBD1 matches 8 bases. With V trimmed by 7 bases and J by 5 bases, 6 bases remained unmatched. Germline V gene data show CDR1 as MNHNS and CDR2 as SASEGT. The CDR3 extends over 13 amino acids. CDR3: CASTSWDRETQYF. In nucleotides, the CDR3 is TGTGCCAGCACCTCTTGGGACAGGGAGACCCAGTACTTC.

The sample holds a few counts of this clone. The rearrangement uses TRBV7-9 and TRBJ2-7; D remains ambiguous. The CDR3 consists of 12 residues. Trimming took off 1 base at V and 2 bases at J, with 3 bases between the two ends. From germline, CDR1 is SEHNR and CDR2 FQNEAQ (reference sequence). The CDR3 region has the DNA TGTGCCAGCAGCTTAGGCGCCTACGAGCAGTACTTC. The encoded protein is CASSLGAYEQYF.

The chain recombines TRBV2 with TRBJ1-1, with TRBD1 as a possible D gene (5 bases). The CDR3 runs 11 residues. The germline V gene has CDR1 SNHLY and CDR2 FYNNEI. Trimming left V 10 bases short and J 10 bases short, with 16 bases between. Here the CDR3 DNA reads TGTGCCAAGCAAATTGGGGGAATAGCTTTCTTT. Amino acid sequence: CAKQIGGIAFF.

This chain joins TRBV7-9 and TRBJ2-5, with 11 bases that match TRBD2. CDR3 length equals 16 residues. Germline V gives CDR1 SEHNR, CDR2 FQNEAQ (reference sequence). The junction had 6 bases not matched to a gene; V was cut back by 1 base and J by 5 bases. DNA of the CDR3: TGTGCCAGCAGCTTAGGAGTAGCGGGAGGGCCCGAGACCCAGTACTTC. It specifies CASSLGVAGGPETQYF. The full variable domain, rest sourced from reference TRBV7-9 and TRBJ2-5, is DTGVSQNPRHKITKRGQNVTFRCDPISEHNRLYWYRQTLGQGPEFLTYFQNEAQLEKSRLLSDRFSAERPKGSFSTLEIQRTEQGDSAMYLCASSLGVAGGPETQYFGPGTRLLVL.

This clone has just a few counts. The genes are TRBV4-2 and TRBJ2-5; D gene ambiguous. Trimming took off 1 base at V and 5 bases at J, with 8 bases between the two ends. Germline values: CDR1 LGHNA, CDR2 YNFKEQ. The CDR3 has 13 residues. DNA for the CDR3: TGTGCCAGCAGCCAAGGACCCCGCGAGACCCAGTACTTC. As protein: CASSQGPRETQYF.

This clone was seen a few times. V is TRBV7-2 and J is TRBJ2-1; no clear D gene. The germline CDR1 and CDR2 sequences are SGHTA and FQGNSA. The CDR3 has 15 amino acids. V lost 6 bases and J lost 5, with 17 bases in between. CDR3 amino acids: CASSPVWSANNEQFF. CDR3 bases: TGTGCCAGCAGTCCGGTGTGGAGCGCCAACAATGAGCAGTTCTTC.

The CDR3 region has the DNA TGTGCCAGCAGCCGGACAGACTTCTATCAGCCCCAGCATTTT. This gives the protein CASSRTDFYQPQHF. The chain employs TRBV28 and TRBJ1-5; perhaps TRBD1 as D (6 bases). The germline V gene encodes CDR1 MDHEN and CDR2 SYDVKM. CDR3 size: 14 residues. V was clipped by 6 bases and J by 5 bases, with 14 bases between them.

The rearrangement links TRBV4-1 to TRBJ2-4, with D tentatively TRBD1 (6 bases). CDR3 size: 15 residues. Trimming cost V 3 bases and J 3 bases, with 12 bases left between them. CDR1 and CDR2 (germline): MGHRA, YSYEKL. The CDR3 DNA reads as TGCGCCAGCAGCCAGATTCGGGACATCAAAAACATTCAGTACTTC. It is translated as CASSQIRDIKNIQYF.

This clone came up once. V is TRBV11-2 and J is TRBJ2-5, with TRBD2 matching 9 bases. This CDR3 is 15 amino acids long. Per germline, CDR1 SGHAT and CDR2 FQNNGV. After removal of 2 bases from V and 3 bases from J, the junction contained 4 bases not matched to a gene. The CDR3 is CASSLIAGVEETQYF. CDR3 DNA sequence: TGTGCCAGCAGCTTAATAGCGGGAGTGGAAGAGACCCAGTACTTC.

The rearrangement uses TRBV7-6 and TRBJ1-4; 8 bases are shared with TRBD1. The CDR3 has 15 amino acids. In germline, CDR1 is SGHVS, CDR2 FNYEAQ. V gave up 0 bases and J gave up 5 bases; unmatched junction bases: 2. The CDR3 coding sequence is TGTGCCAGCAGCTTAGCCTGGGACAGGAATGAAAAACTGTTTTTT. This gives the protein CASSLAWDRNEKLFF.

The chain employs TRBV7-9 and TRBJ1-1, with TRBD1 matching 9 bases. V lost 1 base and J lost 5; bases outside the gene matches: 14. Germline CDR1 is SEHNR and CDR2 is FQNEAQ (reference sequence). CDR3 size: 18 residues. The CDR3 sequence is CASSLETGGVVSRTEAFF. The CDR3 DNA follows: TGTGCCAGCAGCTTAGAAACAGGGGGCGTCGTCTCTCGGACTGAAGCTTTCTTT.

This clone was found once. The chain has TRBV7-9 and TRBJ2-3; TRBD2 matches at 8 bases. The CDR3 runs 15 residues. Losses at the gene ends were 2 bases for V and 2 bases for J; bases not matched to a gene: 3. Germline CDR1 SEHNR, CDR2 FQNEAQ (reference sequence). CDR3 DNA: TGTGCCAGCAGCTTAAGCGGGGGCTACACAGATACGCAGTATTTT. This sequence encodes CASSLSGGYTDTQYF.

The gene calls are TRBV2 and TRBJ1-1; D remains unclear. CDR1 and CDR2 from the germline V gene are SNHLY and FYNNEI. CDR3 length: 14 amino acids. Trimming shortened V by 4 bases and J by 11 bases, and 20 bases separated the two germline ends. CDR3 in DNA: TGTGCCAGCAGTGTCGACACGGAGTACGTTTCGGCTTTCTTT. Its protein is CASSVDTEYVSAFF.

This clone was counted a single time. The chain links TRBV4-1 to TRBJ2-7; weak D call: TRBD2 (6 bases). Trimming left V 9 bases short and J 5 bases short, with 20 bases between. Germline CDR1 and CDR2: MGHRA and YSYEKL. This CDR3 is 14 amino acids long. The CDR3 DNA is TGCGCCAGGCCTCGGGACTCCACTAGGGACGAGCAGTACTTC. Translation gives CARPRDSTRDEQYF.

The CDR3 coding sequence is TGTGCCAGCAGTCGAGGTTCGGGGAATTCACCCCTCCACTTT. Translated, it gives CASSRGSGNSPLHF. The chain employs TRBV13 and TRBJ1-6; D remains ambiguous. The CDR3 is made up of 14 amino acids. Germline values: CDR1 PRHDT, CDR2 FYEKMQ (reference sequence). V was clipped by 6 bases and J by 7 bases, with 13 bases between them.

The chain links TRBV19 to TRBJ1-5; TRBD1 aligns across 7 bases. V shed 5 bases and J 7 bases; nucleotides not matched to a gene: 5. CDR1 is LNHDA, CDR2 SQIVND, per germline (reference sequence). This CDR3 has 13 residues. The CDR3 DNA reads as TGTGCCAGTAGTTCCCAGGGGGAGCAGCCCCAGCATTTT. Protein: CASSSQGEQPQHF.

This rearrangement joins TRBV29-1 to TRBJ2-1, with 9 nucleotides matching TRBD2. In germline, CDR1 is SQVTM, CDR2 ANQGSEA. J gave up 6 bases and V 0 bases, and 6 bases lay outside the gene matches. This CDR3 has 15 residues. CDR3 sequence (DNA): TGCAGCGTTGAAGAGGGTCCTAGCGGGGCCAATGAGCAGTTCTTC. Protein product: CSVEEGPSGANEQFF.

This chain joins TRBV19 and TRBJ2-3; D is perhaps TRBD1 or TRBD2 (5 bases each). There are 14 residues in the CDR3. Between the trimmed V and J ends, which lost 5 bases and 1 base, there was a span of 10 bases. Germline V lookup: CDR1 LNHDA, CDR2 SQIVND (reference sequence). CDR3 nucleotide sequence: TGTGCCAGTAGTGCCCGGGACGGCACAGATACGCAGTATTTT. Translating gives CASSARDGTDTQYF. The full variable domain, in which reference TRBV19 and TRBJ2-3 provide the parts outside the CDR3, is DGGITQSPKYLFRKEGQNVTLSCEQNLNHDAMYWYRQDPGQGLRLIYYSQIVNDFQKGDIAEGYSVSREKKESFPLTVTSAQKNPTAFYLCASSARDGTDTQYFGPGTRLTVL.

The chain links TRBV7-9 to TRBJ1-2; D is perhaps TRBD1 (5 bases). Germline CDR1 and CDR2: SEHNR and FQNEAQ (reference sequence). The CDR3 consists of 14 residues. The V end lost 5 bases, the J end lost 8 bases, and 18 bases lay between the germline ends. The CDR3 here is CASSLSVSGDGYTF. CDR3 sequence (DNA): TGTGCCAGCAGCCTTAGTGTTAGCGGGGACGGCTACACCTTC. Full variable domain (missing parts from reference TRBV7-9 and TRBJ1-2): DTGVSQNPRHKITKRGQNVTFRCDPISEHNRLYWYRQTLGQGPEFLTYFQNEAQLEKSRLLSDRFSAERPKGSFSTLEIQRTEQGDSAMYLCASSLSVSGDGYTFGSGTRLTVV.

V is TRBV28 and J is TRBJ2-1; tentatively, D is TRBD2 (7 bases). The CDR3 is 14 residues long. Trimming removed 7 bases from V and 2 bases from J, with 12 bases in between. The germline gives CDR1 MDHEN, CDR2 SYDVKM. The CDR3 region is CASIGGRAYNEQFF. As DNA, the CDR3 is TGTGCCAGCATAGGGGGGAGGGCCTACAATGAGCAGTTCTTC.

The CDR3 bases are TGTGCCAGCAGCTTAGTCCCAACAGGGGGCATTTCACCCCTCCACTTT. Translated: CASSLVPTGGISPLHF. V gene TRBV7-2 combines with J gene TRBJ1-6, with 9 bases aligning to TRBD1. Trimming took 1 base from V and 9 from J; bases not matched to a gene: 7. CDR3 length: 16 residues. Germline CDR1 SGHTA, CDR2 FQGNSA. Complete variable domain (other parts from reference TRBV7-2 and TRBJ1-6): GAGVSQSPSNKVTEKGKDVELRCDPISGHTALYWYRQSLGQGLEFLIYFQGNSAPDKSGLPSDRFSAERTGGSVSTLTIQRTQQEDSAVYLCASSLVPTGGISPLHFGNGTRLTVT.

This clone has a single count. This chain connects TRBV27 to TRBJ2-3; D remains unclear. The V and J ends lost 3 bases and 6 bases respectively, with 22 bases between them. CDR1 MNHEY and CDR2 SMNVEV come from the germline V gene (reference sequence). The CDR3 covers 17 residues. CDR3 DNA sequence: TGTGCCAGCAGTTTTGGGCTGAGAGCTCAGCACGGGGATACGCAGTATTTT. It translates to CASSFGLRAQHGDTQYF.

This chain links TRBV5-1 with TRBJ2-2; D might be TRBD2 (6 bases). Germline loops: CDR1 SGHRS, CDR2 YFSETQ. V was clipped by 3 bases and J by 4 bases, with 13 bases between them. The CDR3 has 15 amino acids. This CDR3 is CASSWGRRGTGELFF. CDR3 nucleotide sequence: TGCGCCAGCAGCTGGGGCCGGAGGGGCACCGGGGAGCTGTTTTTT.

This chain joins TRBV13 and TRBJ1-2; 7 nucleotides align to TRBD1. The CDR3 is 13 residues long. The germline CDR1 and CDR2 sequences are PRHDT and FYEKMQ (reference sequence). The trim removed 3 bases at V and 4 bases at J, leaving 2 bases unmatched. CDR3 coding DNA: TGTGCCAGCAGCTTTCAGGGGGTCTATGGCTACACCTTC. Its protein product is CASSFQGVYGYTF.

The gene calls are TRBV5-4 and TRBJ1-2; unclear D gene. Trimming left V 4 bases short and J 4 bases short, with 11 bases between. This CDR3 is built from 13 residues. The germline V gene encodes CDR1 SGHNT and CDR2 YYREEE (reference sequence). The CDR3 reads CASSARTAYGYTF. The DNA of the CDR3 is TGTGCCAGCAGCGCCCGGACGGCCTATGGCTACACCTTC.

This chain joins TRBV19 and TRBJ1-6, with a possible D match to TRBD1 (6 bases). Germline loops: CDR1 LNHDA, CDR2 SQIVND (reference sequence). The V end lost 3 bases, the J end lost 5 bases, and 8 bases lay between the germline ends. The CDR3 length is 14 residues. CDR3 sequence reads: CASSIGQNNSPLHF. The CDR3 DNA is TGTGCCAGTAGTATCGGACAGAATAATTCACCCCTCCACTTT.

The CDR3 loop is CASSPDGTDNQPQHF. For the CDR3, the DNA is TGTGCCAGCAGCCCCGACGGGACAGATAATCAGCCCCAGCATTTT. The rearrangement uses TRBV7-9 and TRBJ1-5; 7 bases are a match to TRBD1. The germline V gene encodes CDR1 SEHNR and CDR2 FQNEAQ (reference sequence). The V segment lost 5 bases and the J segment 4 bases; nucleotides outside the gene matches: 8. The CDR3 consists of 15 residues.